What follows are 14 T cell receptor beta chains derived from one specimen sequenced in a study of T cell changes during pregnancy in multiple sclerosis. Assay: immunoSEQ multiplex PCR; the TCRdb copy retains only in-frame clones and omits some. The sample contains over 75,000 clones, over 80% of which appear only once. The sequencing used peripheral blood, collected in the first trimester of pregnancy. Source of these receptors: a female donor with multiple sclerosis, enrolled in a pregnancy study.

This CDR3 is CASSRGLAGAENIQYF. Here the CDR3 DNA reads TGTGCCAGCAGCCGCGGACTAGCGGGAGCAGAGAACATTCAGTACTTC. The chain employs TRBV4-2 and TRBJ2-4, with 13 bases that match TRBD2. CDR3 length: 16 amino acids. Looked up from germline, CDR1 is LGHNA and CDR2 is YNFKEQ. Unmatched junction bases numbered 7, after V lost 4 bases and J lost 7 bases.

J is TRBJ2-7 and V is TRBV5-1, with 8 bases that match TRBD2. Germline assignment: CDR1 SGHRS and CDR2 YFSETQ. V gave up 4 bases and J gave up 6 bases; unmatched junction bases: 15. The CDR3 has 16 amino acids. Written as DNA, the CDR3 is TGCGCCAGCAGCCCTACACTAGCGGCCGGGGGTGCCGAGCAGTACTTC. It translates to CASSPTLAAGGAEQYF.

The count of this clone is one. The chain couples TRBV30 to TRBJ1-2, with TRBD1 identical over 7 bases. CDR3 length: 14 residues. Trimming cost V 6 bases and J 5 bases; bases outside gene matches: 12. Germline CDR1 is GTSNPN and CDR2 is SVGIG (reference sequence). The CDR3 DNA is TGTGCCTGTATTTACAGGGGCAGAGGGTATGGCTACACCTTC. It yields the protein CACIYRGRGYGYTF.

V gene TRBV10-3 combines with J gene TRBJ2-3; 8 positions agree with TRBD2. Trimming took 4 bases from V and 6 from J; bases not matched to a gene: 18. This CDR3 has 18 amino acids. Germline V gene lookup returns CDR1 ENHRY and CDR2 SYGVKD. CDR3 in DNA: TGTGCCATCAGTGGCCCCTCCGGGGGGGAGGGCCTGTCCGATACGCAGTATTTT. This encodes CAISGPSGGEGLSDTQYF.

The V gene is TRBV4-2, the J gene TRBJ2-7, with 7 bases lining up with TRBD2. The CDR3 spans 15 residues. The V segment lost 1 base and the J segment 3 bases; nucleotides outside the gene matches: 6. In germline, CDR1 is LGHNA, CDR2 YNFKEQ. The CDR3 loop is CASSQVGEGFYEQYF. The CDR3 region has the DNA TGTGCCAGCAGCCAAGTGGGGGAGGGTTTCTACGAGCAGTACTTC.

As to this clone: The same CDR3 is also encoded by other DNA sequences in this sample. The genes are TRBV7-2 and TRBJ2-3; perhaps TRBD1 as D (5 bases). Trimming took off 7 bases at V and 4 bases at J, with 9 bases between the two ends. This CDR3 has 12 amino acids. Germline CDR1 reads SGHTA; CDR2 reads FQGNSA. CDR3 DNA sequence: TGTGCCAGCAATCTAGGGGCAGATACGCAGTATTTT. Translated, it gives CASNLGADTQYF.

This chain links TRBV28 with TRBJ2-5, with D perhaps matching TRBD2 (5 bases). Trimming pared 3 bases from V and 7 bases from J, leaving 15 bases between. The CDR3 covers 14 residues. Germline V lookup: CDR1 MDHEN, CDR2 SYDVKM. The CDR3 here is CASSFLGSFGTQYF. The CDR3 DNA is TGTGCCAGCAGTTTCCTGGGGAGCTTCGGGACCCAGTACTTC.

The chain uses TRBV28 and TRBJ1-2; TRBD1 agrees at 8 bases. This CDR3 region has 15 residues. Germline V lookup: CDR1 MDHEN, CDR2 SYDVKM. After removal of 5 bases from V and 8 bases from J, the junction contained 13 bases not matched to a gene. The CDR3 region is CASSITRGQGRGYTF. CDR3 DNA sequence: TGTGCCAGCAGTATAACTAGAGGACAGGGTCGGGGCTACACCTTC.

V is TRBV14 and J is TRBJ2-2, with a possible D match to TRBD1 (6 bases). CDR3 length: 18 amino acids. Germline V gives CDR1 SGHDN, CDR2 FVKESK. Trimming pared 0 bases from V and 2 bases from J, leaving 16 bases between. The CDR3 loop reads CASSQDFSGQRNTGELFF. The CDR3 coding sequence is TGTGCCAGCAGCCAAGATTTTTCCGGACAGCGAAACACCGGGGAGCTGTTTTTT. Full variable domain (outside the CDR3, taken from reference TRBV14 and TRBJ2-2): EAGVTQFPSHSVIEKGQTVTLRCDPISGHDNLYWYRRVMGKEIKFLLHFVKESKQDESGMPNNRFLAERTGGTYSTLKVQPAELEDSGVYFCASSQDFSGQRNTGELFFGEGSRLTVL.

This clone was picked up a small number of times. The V call is TRBV2, the J call TRBJ2-7, with unresolved D. This CDR3 is 11 amino acids long. V was clipped by 3 bases and J by 3 bases, with 3 bases between them. Germline-derived CDR1 and CDR2 are SNHLY and FYNNEI. The CDR3 spells CASSDSYEQYF. The CDR3 DNA is TGTGCCAGCAGTGATAGCTACGAGCAGTACTTC. Using reference TRBV2 and TRBJ2-7 for the parts outside the CDR3, the full variable domain is EPEVTQTPSHQVTQMGQEVILRCVPISNHLYFYWYRQILGQKVEFLVSFYNNEISEKSEIFDDQFSVERPDGSNFTLKIRSTKLEDSAMYFCASSDSYEQYFGPGTRLTVT.

This chain's CDR3 is CASSTLGDQPQHF. The CDR3 nucleotides read TGTGCCAGTAGTACCCTAGGGGATCAGCCCCAGCATTTT. The chain combines TRBV19 with TRBJ1-5, with a tentative D call TRBD1 (5 bases). Germline V lookup: CDR1 LNHDA, CDR2 SQIVND (reference sequence). The CDR3 spans 13 residues. V was cut by 4 bases and J by 5 bases, with 9 bases left in between.

This chain joins TRBV19 and TRBJ2-5; no definite D call. CDR1 is LNHDA, CDR2 SQIVND, per germline (reference sequence). The CDR3 length is 13 residues. Trimming removed 9 bases from V and 0 bases from J, with 11 bases in between. The CDR3 coding sequence is TGTGCCAGCAGAGGCACCGACCAAGAGACCCAGTACTTC. It encodes CASRGTDQETQYF.

The gene calls are TRBV30 and TRBJ2-7; D possibly corresponds to TRBD2 (6 bases). The CDR3 contains 13 residues. Germline V gene lookup returns CDR1 GTSNPN and CDR2 SVGIG (reference sequence). V lost 0 bases to trimming and J lost 2 bases, with 8 bases between them. The CDR3 protein is CAWSVGLPYEQYF. CDR3 DNA: TGTGCCTGGAGTGTGGGACTCCCCTACGAGCAGTACTTC.

The chain links TRBV10-3 to TRBJ2-3; D perhaps matches TRBD2 (5 bases). Germline CDR1 ENHRY, CDR2 SYGVKD. The CDR3 extends over 14 amino acids. The V end was cut by 11 bases, the J end by 0 bases, with 15 bases between. The CDR3 nucleotides read TGTGCCGCCGCCGGGATTCCCAGCACAGATACGCAGTATTTT. It yields the protein CAAAGIPSTDTQYF.